The entry below describes one T cell receptor (beta chain). Its antigen remains unidentified. A read error may explain this, as a much larger clone is one base away. This sample is part of a study of CD8+CD57+ T cells in acquired aplastic anemia. About the study: Quantities of DNA derived from sorted CD4+ and CD8+ cells averaged approximately 3 ug.

This CDR3 comprises 14 residues. Germline lookup yields CDR1 SNHLY and CDR2 FYNNEI. Trimming left V 4 bases short and J 10 bases short, with 17 bases between. Study conclusions and caveats: The same twenty-nine CD8+ CDR3 sequences occurred in patients and in controls. Patients did not significantly differ from controls in CD8+ Simpson's diversity.

Those patients picked for sequencing had displayed CD8+CD57+ cell expansion on flow cytometry. Researchers used genomic DNA as the template to profile TCR beta VDJ and CDR3. TCRdb passed the reads through MiXCR, listing each CDR3 protein once. The data show 95,000 to 150,000 distinct CDR3 sequences, about two fifths seen once. The chain recombines TRBV2 with TRBJ2-1; D is possibly TRBD2 (6 bases). Material for sequencing was sorted CD4+, CD8+, or CD8+CD57+ T cells (not recorded which) from PBMCs. This receptor was taken from a human donor with aplastic anemia. The CDR3: CASSAGRSINEQFF. The CDR3 coding sequence is TGTGCCAGCAGTGCGGGGAGGTCTATCAACGAGCAGTTCTTC.